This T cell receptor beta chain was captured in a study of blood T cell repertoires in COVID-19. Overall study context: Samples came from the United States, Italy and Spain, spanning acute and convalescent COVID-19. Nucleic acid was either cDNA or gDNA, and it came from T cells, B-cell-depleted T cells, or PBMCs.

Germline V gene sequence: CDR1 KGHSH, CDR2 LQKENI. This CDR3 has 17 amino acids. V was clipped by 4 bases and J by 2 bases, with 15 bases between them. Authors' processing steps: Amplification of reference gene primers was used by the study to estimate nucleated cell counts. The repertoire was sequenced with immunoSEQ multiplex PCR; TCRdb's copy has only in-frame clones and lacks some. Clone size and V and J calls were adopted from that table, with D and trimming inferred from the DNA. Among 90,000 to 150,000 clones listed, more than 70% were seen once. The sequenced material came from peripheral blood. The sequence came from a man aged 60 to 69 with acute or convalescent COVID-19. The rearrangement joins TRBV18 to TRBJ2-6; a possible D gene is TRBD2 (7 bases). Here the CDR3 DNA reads TGTGCCAGCTCACAACAGGGACTATCGGCTGGGGCCAACGTCCTGACTTTC. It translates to CASSQQGLSAGANVLTF.